These T cell receptor beta chains were read from a single sample in a study of blood T cell repertoires in COVID-19. Here immunoSEQ multiplex PCR was the method, and the copy in TCRdb shows in-frame clones only, minus some. The sample carries 90,000 to 100,000 clones, about nine tenths recorded once. The source material was peripheral blood. The receptors were gathered from a man in his 60s with COVID-19, enrolled during active disease. CDR3s include the opening cysteine and the closing phenylalanine or tryptophan. The order of the fields is D gene, clone size, V gene, J gene, CDR3 DNA, CDR3 protein. The D gene is left open where the match is weak. Clone size is not always given. Where it is, it says once, few, many or a class for expanded clones.

>-|-|TRBV7-9|TRBJ2-1
TGTGCCAGCAGCCGTCGGGAGTCCCCCTACAATGAGCAGTTCTTC
CASSRRESPYNEQFF
>-|-|TRBV12-3/TRBV12-4|TRBJ1-1
TGTGCCACCAAGACAGTCACTGAAGCTTTCTTT
CATKTVTEAFF
>TRBD1|-|TRBV7-2|TRBJ2-1
TGTGCCAGCAGCTTATCAGGGGGCGACTACAATGAGCAGTTCTTC
CASSLSGGDYNEQFF
>TRBD1|-|TRBV7-2|TRBJ1-5
TGTGCCAGCAGCTTTACAGGGGGCCCCAATCAGCCCCAGCATTTT
CASSFTGGPNQPQHF
>TRBD1|once|TRBV5-1|TRBJ2-2
TGCGCCAGCAGCTTGGCAACAGGGGGCTCCGGGGAGCTGTTTTTT
CASSLATGGSGELFF
>TRBD1|-|TRBV19|TRBJ2-7
TGTGCCAGTAGTATGGGACAGGGAGTCTACGAGCAGTACTTC
CASSMGQGVYEQYF
>TRBD1|-|TRBV29-1|TRBJ2-4
TGCAGCGTTGAGGGACAGCTAGCCAAAAACATTCAGTACTTC
CSVEGQLAKNIQYF
>-|-|TRBV2|TRBJ1-5
TGTGCCAGCACCCTGGACAGAATCAATCAGCCCCAGCATTTT
CASTLDRINQPQHF
>-|-|TRBV19|TRBJ2-1
TGTGCCAGTACCCGGAGGGTTGGTGAGCAGTTCTTC
CASTRRVGEQFF
>TRBD2|-|TRBV10-3|TRBJ2-5
TGTGCCATCAGCCGGGGACTAACCGAGACCCAGTACTTC
CAISRGLTETQYF
>-|-|TRBV6-2/TRBV6-3|TRBJ2-1
TGTGCCAGCAGTTTCGCCCAGTACAATGAGCAGTTCTTC
CASSFAQYNEQFF
>-|-|TRBV19|TRBJ1-2
TGTGCCAGTAGTGCTGACAGTACCTTTAACTATGGCTACACCTTC
CASSADSTFNYGYTF
>TRBD1|once|TRBV4-3|TRBJ2-1
TGCGCCAGCAGCCAACTACAGGGGTCTGAGCAGTTCTTC
CASSQLQGSEQFF
>TRBD1|-|TRBV5-1|TRBJ1-5
TGCGCCAGCAGCCCAGGGACAGGCGATGGGCAGCCCCAGCATTTT
CASSPGTGDGQPQHF
>-|once|TRBV11-2|TRBJ2-5
TGTGCCAGCAGCCTGTTTAGCCTCCCTAAAGGAGAGACCCAGTACTTC
CASSLFSLPKGETQYF
>TRBD1|-|TRBV11-3|TRBJ2-1
TGTGCCTTACACAGGGGTCATGAGCAGTTCTTC
CALHRGHEQFF
>TRBD1|-|TRBV5-4|TRBJ1-2
TGTGCCAGCAGCTTGGTCCGGACAGGGGGCTACTATGGCTACACCTTC
CASSLVRTGGYYGYTF
>-|-|TRBV5-1|TRBJ2-5
TGCGCCAGCGCCAGGGAAGAAGAGACCCAGTACTTC
CASAREEETQYF
>-|-|TRBV2|TRBJ2-2
TGTGCCAGCAGTGAATTCAGGGACGGGGAGCTGTTTTTT
CASSEFRDGELFF
>-|-|TRBV7-9|TRBJ2-4
TGTGCCAGCAGTTCCCTCGGGCTAGCGCTCAAAAACATTCAGTACTTC
CASSSLGLALKNIQYF
>-|-|TRBV12-3/TRBV12-4|TRBJ1-1
TGTGCCAGCAGTCCCAGACAGGACACTGAAGCTTTCTTT
CASSPRQDTEAFF
>TRBD1|few|TRBV29-1|TRBJ1-2
TGCAGCGTTGAAGAGGACAGGGATGGCTACACCTTC
CSVEEDRDGYTF
>TRBD2|-|TRBV9|TRBJ2-2
TGTGCCAGCAGCGTAGGTAGCGGGAGGAACACCGGGGAGCTGTTTTTT
CASSVGSGRNTGELFF
>-|-|TRBV6-1|TRBJ1-2
TGTGCCAGCAGTGATCAGGACTATGGCTACACCTTC
CASSDQDYGYTF
>-|-|TRBV5-4|TRBJ1-1
TGTGCCAGCAGCTTGGCCGCGGGTGGAACTGAAGCTTTCTTT
CASSLAAGGTEAFF
>TRBD1|-|TRBV19|TRBJ2-4
TGTGCCAGTAGTATAGGGGACAGGGACATTCAGTACTTC
CASSIGDRDIQYF
>-|-|TRBV7-3|TRBJ1-1
TGTGCCAGCAGCCCCGCATCCGGGAACACTGAAGCTTTCTTT
CASSPASGNTEAFF
>-|-|TRBV7-6|TRBJ2-2
TGTGCCAGCAGCTATCAGACAGGGAACACCGGGGAGCTGTTTTTT
CASSYQTGNTGELFF
>-|few|TRBV7-6|TRBJ2-3
TGTGCCAGCAGCTTAGGTAGCCGAGCTAGCACAGATACGCAGTATTTT
CASSLGSRASTDTQYF
>-|-|TRBV21-1|TRBJ2-1
TGTGCCAGCAGCAGTCCTAGCGGGAGCTCCTACAATGAGCAGTTCTTC
CASSSPSGSSYNEQFF
>-|-|TRBV9|TRBJ2-1
TGTGCCAGCACCAGCTCCTACAATGAGCAGTTCTTC
CASTSSYNEQFF
>TRBD2|-|TRBV19|TRBJ2-1
TGTGCCAGCTCTAGCGGGAGGTCCTACAATGAGCAGTTCTTC
CASSSGRSYNEQFF
>-|-|TRBV6-5|TRBJ1-1
TGTGCCAGCAGTCAGGACGGGGAGAACACTGAAGCTTTCTTT
CASSQDGENTEAFF
>-|-|TRBV28|TRBJ2-1
TGTGCCAGCAGCCCCGGGACATCAGTGGGCAATGAGCAGTTCTTC
CASSPGTSVGNEQFF
>-|-|TRBV21-1|TRBJ2-3
TGTGCCAGCAGCAAAGCGCTGGCAGGTATAGATGGAGATACGCAGTATTTT
CASSKALAGIDGDTQYF
>TRBD1|-|TRBV28|TRBJ1-1
TGTGCCAGCAGCCCATGGCAGGGGGTTGCTGAAGCTTTCTTT
CASSPWQGVAEAFF
>TRBD2|-|TRBV2|TRBJ2-1
TGTGCCAGCAGTGACGAAGGACTAGGCGAGCAGTTCTTC
CASSDEGLGEQFF
>-|-|TRBV5-6|TRBJ1-1
TGTGCCAGCAGCTTAGGGGCAGGTGAAGCTTTCTTT
CASSLGAGEAFF
>TRBD2|-|TRBV6-1|TRBJ2-7
TGTGCCAGCAGTGAATCCCCCGGGACTAGGACCTACGAGCAGTACTTC
CASSESPGTRTYEQYF
>TRBD1|-|TRBV6-1|TRBJ2-1
TGTGCCAGCGGACAGGGGGCCGACAATGAGCAGTTCTTC
CASGQGADNEQFF
>-|-|TRBV11-3|TRBJ2-1
TGTGCCAGCAGCCATACTAGTCATGAGCAGTTCTTC
CASSHTSHEQFF
>-|-|TRBV19|TRBJ2-5
TGTGCCAGTAGTAGGGACACCGAGGGGGAGACCCAGTACTTC
CASSRDTEGETQYF
>TRBD2|once|TRBV29-1|TRBJ2-7
TGCAGCGTTACAACTGGGACTAGCGGGAAACCCTACGAGCAGTACTTC
CSVTTGTSGKPYEQYF
>TRBD1|-|TRBV7-9|TRBJ1-6
TGTGCCAGCAGCTTACCGGGACAGGGGGCTAATTCACCCCTCCACTTT
CASSLPGQGANSPLHF
>TRBD1|once|TRBV5-8|TRBJ2-5
TGTGCCAGCAGCTTAGGGACAGGGGGCGGAGAGACCCAGTACTTC
CASSLGTGGGETQYF
>TRBD2|-|TRBV13|TRBJ2-7
TGTGCCAGCAGCCCCGGACTAGCGGGAGACCGAGAGCAGTACTTC
CASSPGLAGDREQYF
>-|few|TRBV24-1|TRBJ2-1
TGTGCCACCAGTGATTTACGCGGGGCATCCTACAATGAGCAGTTCTTC
CATSDLRGASYNEQFF